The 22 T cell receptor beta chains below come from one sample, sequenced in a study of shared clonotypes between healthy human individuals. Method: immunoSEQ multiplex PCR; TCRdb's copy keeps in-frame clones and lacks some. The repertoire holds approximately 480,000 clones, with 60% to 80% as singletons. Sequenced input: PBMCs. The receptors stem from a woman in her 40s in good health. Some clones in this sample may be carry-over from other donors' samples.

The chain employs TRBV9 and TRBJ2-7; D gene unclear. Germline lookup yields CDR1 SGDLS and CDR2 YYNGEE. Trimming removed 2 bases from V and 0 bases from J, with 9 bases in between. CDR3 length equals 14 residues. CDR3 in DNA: TGTGCCAGCAGCGTGCAGCCGAGCTCCTACGAGCAGTACTTC. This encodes CASSVQPSSYEQYF.

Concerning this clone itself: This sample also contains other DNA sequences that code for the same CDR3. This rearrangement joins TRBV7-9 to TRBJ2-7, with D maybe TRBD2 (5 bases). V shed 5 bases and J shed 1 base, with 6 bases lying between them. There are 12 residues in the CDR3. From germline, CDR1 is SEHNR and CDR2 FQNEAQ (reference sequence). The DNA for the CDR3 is TGTGCCAGCAGCAGGGAGTCCTACGAGCAGTACTTC. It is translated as CASSRESYEQYF.

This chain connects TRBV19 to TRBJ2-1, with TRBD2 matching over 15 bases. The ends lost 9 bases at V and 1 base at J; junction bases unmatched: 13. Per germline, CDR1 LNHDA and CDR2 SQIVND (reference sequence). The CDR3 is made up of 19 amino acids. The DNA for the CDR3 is TGTGCCAGAGGACTAGCGGGAGGGGAAGTGTGGGATTCCTACAATGAGCAGTTCTTC. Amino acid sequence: CARGLAGGEVWDSYNEQFF. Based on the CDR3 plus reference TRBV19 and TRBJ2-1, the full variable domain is DGGITQSPKYLFRKEGQNVTLSCEQNLNHDAMYWYRQDPGQGLRLIYYSQIVNDFQKGDIAEGYSVSREKKESFPLTVTSAQKNPTAFYLCARGLAGGEVWDSYNEQFFGPGTRLTVL.

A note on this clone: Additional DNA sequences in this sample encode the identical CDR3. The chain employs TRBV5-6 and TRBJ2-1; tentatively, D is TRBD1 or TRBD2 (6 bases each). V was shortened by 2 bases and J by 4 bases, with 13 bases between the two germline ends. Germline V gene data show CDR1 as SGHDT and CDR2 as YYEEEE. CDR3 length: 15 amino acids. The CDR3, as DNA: TGTGCCAGCAGCTTTGCGGGAAGGGGGTACAATGAGCAGTTCTTC. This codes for CASSFAGRGYNEQFF. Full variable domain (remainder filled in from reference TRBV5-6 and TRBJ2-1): DAGVTQSPTHLIKTRGQQVTLRCSPKSGHDTVSWYQQALGQGPQFIFQYYEEEERQRGNFPDRFSGHQFPNYSSELNVNALLLGDSALYLCASSFAGRGYNEQFFGPGTRLTVL.

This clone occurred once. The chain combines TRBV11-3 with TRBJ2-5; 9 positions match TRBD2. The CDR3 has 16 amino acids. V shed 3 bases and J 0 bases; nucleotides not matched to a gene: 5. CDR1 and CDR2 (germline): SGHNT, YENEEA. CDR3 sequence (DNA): TGTGCCAGCAGCTTCGTGACTAGCGGAAACCAAGAGACCCAGTACTTC. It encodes CASSFVTSGNQETQYF.

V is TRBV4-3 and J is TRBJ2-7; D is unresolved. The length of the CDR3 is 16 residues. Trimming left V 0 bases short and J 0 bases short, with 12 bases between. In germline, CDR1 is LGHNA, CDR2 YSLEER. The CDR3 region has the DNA TGCGCCAGCAGCCAAGATAGGGATCCCATCTCCTACGAGCAGTACTTC. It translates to CASSQDRDPISYEQYF.

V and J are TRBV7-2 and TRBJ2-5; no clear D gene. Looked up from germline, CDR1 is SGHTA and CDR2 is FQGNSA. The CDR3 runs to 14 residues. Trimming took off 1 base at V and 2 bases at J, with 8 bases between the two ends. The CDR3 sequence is CASSLELPQETQYF. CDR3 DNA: TGTGCCAGCAGCTTAGAACTTCCACAAGAGACCCAGTACTTC. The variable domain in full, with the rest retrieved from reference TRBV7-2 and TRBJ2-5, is GAGVSQSPSNKVTEKGKDVELRCDPISGHTALYWYRQSLGQGLEFLIYFQGNSAPDKSGLPSDRFSAERTGGSVSTLTIQRTQQEDSAVYLCASSLELPQETQYFGPGTRLLVL.

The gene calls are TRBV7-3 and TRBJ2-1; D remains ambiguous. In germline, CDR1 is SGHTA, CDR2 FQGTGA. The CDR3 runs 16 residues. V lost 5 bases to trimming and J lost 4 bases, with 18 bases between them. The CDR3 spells CASSPQGGLRYNEQFF. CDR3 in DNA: TGTGCCAGCAGCCCCCAAGGCGGTTTAAGATACAATGAGCAGTTCTTC.

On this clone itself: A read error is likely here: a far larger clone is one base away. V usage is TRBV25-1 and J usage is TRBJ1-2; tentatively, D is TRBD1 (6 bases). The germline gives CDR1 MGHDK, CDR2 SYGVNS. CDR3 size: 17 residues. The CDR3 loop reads CANSEEPGADSGYGYTF. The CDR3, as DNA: TGTGCCAACAGTGAAGAGCCAGGGGCCGATTCTGGCTATGGCTACACCTTC.

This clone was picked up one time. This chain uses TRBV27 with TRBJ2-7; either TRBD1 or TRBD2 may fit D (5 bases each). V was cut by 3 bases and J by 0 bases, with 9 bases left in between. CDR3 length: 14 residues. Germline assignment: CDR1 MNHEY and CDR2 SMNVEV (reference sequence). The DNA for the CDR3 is TGTGCCAGCAGTTTTTCGGGGCCCTCCTACGAGCAGTACTTC. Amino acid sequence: CASSFSGPSYEQYF.

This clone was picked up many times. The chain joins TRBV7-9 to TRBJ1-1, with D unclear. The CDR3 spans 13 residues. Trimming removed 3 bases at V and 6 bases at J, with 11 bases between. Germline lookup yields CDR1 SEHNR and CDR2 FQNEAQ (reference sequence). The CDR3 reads CASSFGGKAEAFF. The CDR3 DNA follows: TGTGCCAGCAGCTTCGGCGGAAAGGCTGAAGCTTTCTTT.

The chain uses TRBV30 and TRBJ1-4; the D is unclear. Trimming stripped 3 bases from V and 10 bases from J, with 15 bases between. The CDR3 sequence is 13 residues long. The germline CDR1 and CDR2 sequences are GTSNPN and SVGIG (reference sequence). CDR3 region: CAWRAPREGKLFF. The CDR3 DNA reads TGTGCCTGGAGGGCCCCCCGGGAGGGAAAACTGTTTTTT.

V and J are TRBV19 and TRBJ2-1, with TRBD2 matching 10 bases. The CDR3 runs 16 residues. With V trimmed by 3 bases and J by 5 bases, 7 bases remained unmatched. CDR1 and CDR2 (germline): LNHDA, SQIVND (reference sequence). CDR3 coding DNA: TGTGCCAGTAGTATCCCTAGCGGGGGTGGGCACAATGAGCAGTTCTTC. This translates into CASSIPSGGGHNEQFF.

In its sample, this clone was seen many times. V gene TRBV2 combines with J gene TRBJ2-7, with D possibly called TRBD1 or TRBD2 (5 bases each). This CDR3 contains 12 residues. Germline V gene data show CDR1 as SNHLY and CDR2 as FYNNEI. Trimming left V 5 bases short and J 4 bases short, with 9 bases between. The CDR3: CASSPGSYEQYF. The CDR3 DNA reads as TGTGCCAGCAGTCCAGGGAGTTACGAGCAGTACTTC.

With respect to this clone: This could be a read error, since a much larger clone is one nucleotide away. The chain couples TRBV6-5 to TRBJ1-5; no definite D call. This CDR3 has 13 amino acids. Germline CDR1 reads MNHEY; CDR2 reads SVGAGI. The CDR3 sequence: CANSYTQDQPQHF. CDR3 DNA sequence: TGTGCCAACAGTTACACCCAGGATCAGCCCCAGCATTTT.

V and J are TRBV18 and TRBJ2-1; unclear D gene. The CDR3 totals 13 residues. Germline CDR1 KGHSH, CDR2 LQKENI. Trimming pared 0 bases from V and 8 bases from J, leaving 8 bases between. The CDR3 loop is CASSPPSSHEQFF. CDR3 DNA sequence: TGTGCCAGCTCACCACCTTCGAGTCATGAGCAGTTCTTC.

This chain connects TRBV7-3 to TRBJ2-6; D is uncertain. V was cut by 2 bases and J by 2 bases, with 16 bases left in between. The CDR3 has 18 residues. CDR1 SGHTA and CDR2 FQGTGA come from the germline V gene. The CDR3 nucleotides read TGTGCCAGCAGCTTATCCCGCCGTGGATCCACTGGGGCCAACGTCCTGACTTTC. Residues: CASSLSRRGSTGANVLTF.

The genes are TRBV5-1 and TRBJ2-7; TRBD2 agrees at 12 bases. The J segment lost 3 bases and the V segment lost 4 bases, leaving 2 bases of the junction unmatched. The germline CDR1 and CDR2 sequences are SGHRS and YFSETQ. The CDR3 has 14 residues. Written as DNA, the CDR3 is TGCGCCAGCAGCGGGGGACTAGCGGGCTACGAGCAGTACTTC. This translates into CASSGGLAGYEQYF.

The CDR3: CAISEPSGRALFF. As DNA, the CDR3 is TGTGCCATCAGTGAACCTAGCGGGAGGGCCTTGTTCTTC. The gene calls are TRBV10-3 and TRBJ2-1; 12 bases are a match to TRBD2. The length of the CDR3 is 13 residues. With 3 bases clipped from V and 15 bases from J, the junction kept 6 bases outside the gene matches. The germline V gene has CDR1 ENHRY and CDR2 SYGVKD.

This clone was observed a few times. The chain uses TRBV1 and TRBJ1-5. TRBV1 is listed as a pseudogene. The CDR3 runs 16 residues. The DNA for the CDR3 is TGCACCAGCAGCCAAGCGAAGGCCAGTAGCAATCAGCCCCAGCATTTT. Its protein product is CTSSQAKASSNQPQHF.

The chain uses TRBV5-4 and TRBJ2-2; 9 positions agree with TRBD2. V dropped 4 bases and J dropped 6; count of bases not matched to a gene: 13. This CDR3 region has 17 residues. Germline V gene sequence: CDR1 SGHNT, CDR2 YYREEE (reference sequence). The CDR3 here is CASSPLGGRAVAGELFF. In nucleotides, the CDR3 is TGTGCCAGCAGCCCGCTTGGCGGGAGGGCCGTTGCCGGGGAGCTGTTTTTT. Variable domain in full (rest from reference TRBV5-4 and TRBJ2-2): ETGVTQSPTHLIKTRGQQVTLRCSSQSGHNTVSWYQQALGQGPQFIFQYYREEENGRGNFPPRFSGLQFPNYSSELNVNALELDDSALYLCASSPLGGRAVAGELFFGEGSRLTVL.

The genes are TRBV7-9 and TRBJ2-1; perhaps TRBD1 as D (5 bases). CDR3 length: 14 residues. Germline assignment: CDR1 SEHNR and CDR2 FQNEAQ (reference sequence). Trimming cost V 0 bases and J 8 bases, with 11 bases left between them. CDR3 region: CASSLARAMDEQFF. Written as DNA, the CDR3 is TGTGCCAGCAGCTTAGCCAGGGCTATGGATGAGCAGTTCTTC.